The 4 T cell receptor beta chains below come from one sample, sequenced in a study of CD8 T cells in ankylosing spondylitis. Regarding the study as a whole: Seemingly distinctive of ankylosing spondylitis blood was a TCR beta motif formed by eight highly homologous variants.

Each CDR3 protein gets one entry after TCRdb re-called the 5' RACE reads with MiXCR. The sample has some 700,000 distinct CDR3 sequences, 19% seen once. No antigen has been assigned to these receptors. The sequenced sample consisted of blood, either unsorted or a sorted T cell fraction (not recorded which). Receptors originate from a male donor with ankylosing spondylitis.

The table lists this clonotype with a few counts. V is TRBV7-6 and J is TRBJ1-1, with TRBD1 matching 10 bases. Trimming took 5 bases from V and 0 from J; bases not matched to a gene: 6. The V gene's germline CDR1 is SGHVS and CDR2 FNYEAQ. CDR3 size: 16 residues. The CDR3 sequence is CASSPQTGGMNTEAFF. CDR3 nucleotides: TGTGCCAGCAGCCCGCAGACAGGGGGCATGAACACTGAAGCTTTCTTT.

This chain uses TRBV21-1 with TRBJ2-2; TRBD1 reflects the table's D call only, with no check against the DNA. TRBV21-1 is designated a pseudogene. The CDR3 length is 17 residues. CDR3 nucleotide sequence: TGTGCCAGCAGACTAAACGGGGGACGACAGAACACCGGGGAGCTGTTTTTT. Residues: CASRLNGGRQNTGELFF.

The genes are TRBV2 and TRBJ2-7; perhaps TRBD1 as D (6 bases). V was trimmed by 6 bases and J by 7 bases, leaving 13 bases between them. CDR3 length: 12 amino acids. The germline V gene encodes CDR1 SNHLY and CDR2 FYNNEI. The CDR3 region has the DNA TGTGCCAGCAGGGGGGCAGGACTTGAGCAGTACTTC. Translated: CASRGAGLEQYF. Using reference TRBV2 and TRBJ2-7 for the parts outside the CDR3, the full variable domain is EPEVTQTPSHQVTQMGQEVILRCVPISNHLYFYWYRQILGQKVEFLVSFYNNEISEKSEIFDDQFSVERPDGSNFTLKIRSTKLEDSAMYFCASRGAGLEQYFGPGTRLTVT.

This chain links TRBV9 with TRBJ2-5; D possibly uses TRBD1 or TRBD2 (5 bases each). This CDR3 region has 15 residues. The ends were cut back, 0 bases at V and 1 base at J, with 10 bases in the middle. Germline V gene sequence: CDR1 SGDLS, CDR2 YYNGEE. CDR3 DNA sequence: TGTGCCAGCAGCGTAGACTCCGGGGCCCAAGAGACCCAGTACTTC. Residues: CASSVDSGAQETQYF.